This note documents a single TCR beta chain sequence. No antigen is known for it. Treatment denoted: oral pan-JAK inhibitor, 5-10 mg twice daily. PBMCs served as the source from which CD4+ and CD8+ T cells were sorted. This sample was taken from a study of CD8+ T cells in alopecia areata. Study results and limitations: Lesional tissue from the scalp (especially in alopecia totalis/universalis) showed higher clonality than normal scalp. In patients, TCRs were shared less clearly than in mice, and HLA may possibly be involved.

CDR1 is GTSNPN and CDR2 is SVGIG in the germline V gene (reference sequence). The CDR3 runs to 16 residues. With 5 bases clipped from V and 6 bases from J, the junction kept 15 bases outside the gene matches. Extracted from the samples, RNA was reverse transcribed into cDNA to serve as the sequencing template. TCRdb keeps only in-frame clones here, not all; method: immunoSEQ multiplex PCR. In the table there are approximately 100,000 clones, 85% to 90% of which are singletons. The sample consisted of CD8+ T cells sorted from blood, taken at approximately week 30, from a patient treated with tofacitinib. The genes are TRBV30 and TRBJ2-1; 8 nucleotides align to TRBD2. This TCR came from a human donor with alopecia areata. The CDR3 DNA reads TGTGCCTGGTTTAGGGGTTCGGTAGCGGGGTTCAATGAGCAGTTCTTC. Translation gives CAWFRGSVAGFNEQFF.